The 10 T cell receptor delta chains reported below all come from one sample, sequenced in a study of gamma-delta T cells after stem cell transplantation. TCRdb fed the RT-PCR reads into CATT to redo clone calling. This sample yields 6,500 or so delta-chain clones, of which 25% are seen a single time; 18% belongs to the top ten. The sample taken for sequencing was gamma-delta T cells. The receptors shown here come from a human donor. It is not recorded whose cells these are; they may come from a transplant donor.

This clone occurred a few times. This chain uses TRDV2 with TRDJ1; D call uncertain. Germline CDR1 and CDR2: GEAIGNYY and EKD. This CDR3 region has 19 residues. Between the trimmed V and J ends, which lost 5 bases and 2 bases, there was a span of 29 bases. CDR3 loop: CACVHLFRGRQSGTDKLIF. In nucleotides, the CDR3 is TGTGCCTGTGTCCACCTCTTCAGGGGTCGTCAATCGGGGACCGATAAACTCATCTTT.

This clone qualifies as medium-sized (0.01 to 0.1%). This chain uses TRDV2 with TRDJ1; 9 nucleotides match TRDD3. CDR3 length: 15 residues. From germline, CDR1 is GEAIGNYY and CDR2 EKD. The V and J ends lost 2 bases and 5 bases, in that order; junction bases with no gene match: 8. CDR3 region: CACDRLGDHRDKLIF. The DNA of the CDR3 is TGTGCCTGTGACAGACTGGGGGACCATCGGGATAAACTCATCTTT.

This clone was seen a handful of times. The rearrangement links TRDV1 to TRDJ1; 13 nucleotides line up with TRDD3. The CDR3 runs 23 residues. Looked up from germline, CDR1 is TSWWSYY and CDR2 is QGS. V lost 0 bases and J lost 3; bases outside the gene matches: 22. In DNA, the CDR3 is TGTGCTCTTGGGGAACTAGCCCCTCCATGGGGGATTTTACTGGGGGATACGCCCGATAAACTCATCTTT. Translation: CALGELAPPWGILLGDTPDKLIF.

This clone was picked up one time. A far larger clone is a single base away, which makes a read error likely. The gene calls are TRDV2 and TRDJ3, with 12 positions matching TRDD3. The germline CDR1 and CDR2 sequences are GEAIGNYY and EKD. The CDR3 loop spans 21 amino acids. CDR3 sequence reads: CACDGILGDTPSSWDARQMFF. The CDR3 nucleotides are TGTGCCTGTGATGGGATACTGGGGGATACCCCGAGCTCCTGGGACGCCCGACAGATGTTTTTC.

This clone was observed a few times. The chain has TRDV2 and TRDJ1; TRDD3 agrees at 9 bases. From germline, CDR1 is GEAIGNYY and CDR2 EKD. The ends lost 0 bases at V and 10 bases at J; junction bases unmatched: 20. The CDR3 is 18 amino acids. CDR3 in DNA: TGTGCCTGTGACACCGTGGGGATACGCAATTCTTCTGTGTTTATACTCATCTTT. It codes for CACDTVGIRNSSVFILIF.

This clone was seen a few times. V is TRDV2 and J is TRDJ1; 8 positions agree with TRDD3. This CDR3 is 15 amino acids long. V lost 5 bases to trimming and J lost 0 bases; unmatched junction nucleotides: 7. Per the germline V gene, CDR1 is GEAIGNYY and CDR2 is EKD. CDR3: CACVVLLGDTDKLIF. DNA for the CDR3: TGTGCCTGTGTCGTACTACTGGGGGACACCGATAAACTCATCTTT.

This clone occurred once. A much larger clone differs by one base, so this may be a read error. This chain joins TRDV2 and TRDJ3; 13 positions match TRDD3. Per the germline V gene, CDR1 is GEAIGNYY and CDR2 is EKD. The CDR3 length is 21 residues. The CDR3 DNA reads TGTGCCCGTGACCCGATACTGGGGGATACGCCCGGCCCCTGGGACACCCGACAGATGTTTTTC. Its protein is CARDPILGDTPGPWDTRQMFF.

This clone is large by share. This sample also contains other DNA sequences that code for the same CDR3. The V and J genes are TRDV2 and TRDJ1; 8 bases map to TRDD3. Germline CDR1 and CDR2: GEAIGNYY and EKD. After removal of 0 bases from V and 3 bases from J, the junction contained 14 bases not matched to a gene. The CDR3 spans 18 residues. The chain's CDR3 is CACDTVRRTGGLPDKLIF. The CDR3 DNA is TGTGCCTGTGACACCGTCAGGAGAACTGGGGGCCTGCCCGATAAACTCATCTTT.

This clone was counted between two and nine times. Translating this DNA gives a protein that differs at residue 6 from the TCRdb one, which belongs to a much larger clone; a read error is likely, and the protein shown is this translation. The rearrangement uses TRDV2 and TRDJ1; 8 nucleotides agree with TRDD3. Trimming cost V 0 bases and J 3 bases; bases outside gene matches: 14. The CDR3 is 18 residues long. From germline, CDR1 is GEAIGNYY and CDR2 EKD. The DNA of the CDR3 is TGTGCCTGTGACACCGCCAGGAGAACTGGGGGCCTGCCCGATAAACTCATCTTT. Protein: CACDTARRTGGLPDKLIF.

This clone is judged medium-sized. The chain links TRDV2 to TRDJ1; 11 bases line up with TRDD3. This CDR3 contains 24 residues. Germline loops: CDR1 GEAIGNYY, CDR2 EKD. The trim removed 5 bases at V and 0 bases at J, leaving 31 bases unmatched. The CDR3 region has the DNA TGTGCCTGTGTAGGGGTTGTAGGTGGAGGCCTGGGGGATACTCGTACGGCGTACACCGATAAACTCATCTTT. It is translated as CACVGVVGGGLGDTRTAYTDKLIF.